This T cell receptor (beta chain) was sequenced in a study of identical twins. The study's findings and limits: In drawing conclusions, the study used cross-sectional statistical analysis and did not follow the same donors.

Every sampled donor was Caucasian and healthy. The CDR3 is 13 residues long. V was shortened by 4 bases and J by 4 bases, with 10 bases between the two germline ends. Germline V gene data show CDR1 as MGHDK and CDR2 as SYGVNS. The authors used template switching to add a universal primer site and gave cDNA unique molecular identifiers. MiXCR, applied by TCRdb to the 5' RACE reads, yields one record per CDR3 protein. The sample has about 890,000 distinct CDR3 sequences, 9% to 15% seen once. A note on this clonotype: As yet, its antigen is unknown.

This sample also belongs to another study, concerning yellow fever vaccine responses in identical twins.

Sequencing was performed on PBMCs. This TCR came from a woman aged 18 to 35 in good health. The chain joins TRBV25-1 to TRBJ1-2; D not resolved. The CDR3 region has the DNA TGTGCCAGCAGTGTGGGTTCGTCCTATGGCTACACCTTC. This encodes CASSVGSSYGYTF.